The TCR beta chain under discussion was sequenced for a study of shared clonotypes between healthy human individuals. Findings of the study overall: Naive subsets typically showed greater estimated richness than memory subsets.

CDR3 size: 17 residues. Germline assignment: CDR1 SGHTA and CDR2 FQGNSA. V was clipped by 5 bases and J by 5 bases; unmatched bases: 13. In the original processing: Filtering differed, since immunoSEQ gave only junction sequences and no quality scores. Repertoires were generated with immunoSEQ multiplex PCR, while TCRdb's copy carries only in-frame clones and drops some. That table is the source of V, J and clone size, and D and trimming were worked out from the DNA. The table shows roughly 2.2 million clones, with about 90% occurring only once. On this clone: Its specificity is not known.

Sequenced material: naive CD4+ T cells from PBMCs. Subset denoted: CD45RA+ positively selected. The receptor was derived from a man younger than 30 in good health. Some clones in this sample may be carry-over from other donors' samples. This chain uses TRBV7-2 with TRBJ2-5; TRBD2 matches 11 bases. This CDR3 reads CASSPRRLAGGGETQYF. CDR3 DNA: TGTGCCAGCAGCCCCCGTCGGCTAGCGGGAGGAGGGGAGACCCAGTACTTC.